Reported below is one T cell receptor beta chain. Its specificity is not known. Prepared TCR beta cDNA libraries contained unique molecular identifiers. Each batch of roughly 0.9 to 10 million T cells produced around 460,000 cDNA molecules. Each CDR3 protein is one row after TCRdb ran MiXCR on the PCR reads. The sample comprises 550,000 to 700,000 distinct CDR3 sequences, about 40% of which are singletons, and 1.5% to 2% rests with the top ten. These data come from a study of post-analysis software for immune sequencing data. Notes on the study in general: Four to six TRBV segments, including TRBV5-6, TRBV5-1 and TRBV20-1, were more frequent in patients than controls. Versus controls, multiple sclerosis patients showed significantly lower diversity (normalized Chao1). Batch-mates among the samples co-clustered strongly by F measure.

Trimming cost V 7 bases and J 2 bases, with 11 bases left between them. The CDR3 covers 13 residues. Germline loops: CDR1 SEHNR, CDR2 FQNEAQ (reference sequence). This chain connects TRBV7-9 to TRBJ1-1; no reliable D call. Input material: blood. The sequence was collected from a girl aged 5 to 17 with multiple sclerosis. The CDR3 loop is CASTMDINTEAFF. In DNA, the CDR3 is TGTGCCAGCACCATGGATATTAACACTGAAGCTTTCTTT.